One and the same sample provided the 21 T cell receptor beta chains below, sequenced in a study of cytomegalovirus exposure and HLA in healthy donors. 13 Jbeta primers and 60 Vbeta primers were used for the PCR. TCRdb's copy holds only in-frame clones and misses some; the assay was immunoSEQ multiplex PCR. The sample consists of tens of thousands of clones, roughly three quarters of them appearing once. Sequenced: PBMCs. The receptors stem from a man younger than 40 in good health and CMV-seronegative.

The rearrangement joins TRBV7-3 to TRBJ2-1; perhaps TRBD1 as D (6 bases). Trimming took 6 bases from V and 4 from J, leaving 16 bases between them. Germline V gene data show CDR1 as SGHTA and CDR2 as FQGTGA. The CDR3 extends over 15 amino acids. The CDR3: CASSPMGAQYNEQFF. The DNA for the CDR3 is TGTGCCAGCAGTCCGATGGGGGCCCAATACAATGAGCAGTTCTTC.

In this sample, this clone turned up a few times. The chain employs TRBV18 and TRBJ1-1; D is undetermined. This CDR3 is 16 amino acids long. Per germline, CDR1 KGHSH and CDR2 LQKENI. V was pared by 2 bases and J by 0 bases, with 13 bases between. The CDR3 spells CASSPTQTAMNTEAFF. CDR3 coding DNA: TGTGCCAGCTCACCAACACAGACCGCTATGAACACTGAAGCTTTCTTT. Drawing the rest from reference TRBV18 and TRBJ1-1, the complete variable domain is NAGVMQNPRHLVRRRGQEARLRCSPMKGHSHVYWYRQLPEEGLKFMVYLQKENIIDESGMPKERFSAEFPKEGPSILRIQQVVRGDSAAYFCASSPTQTAMNTEAFFGQGTRLTVV.

This rearrangement joins TRBV7-9 to TRBJ2-7; tentatively, D is TRBD1 (5 bases). Per germline, CDR1 SEHNR and CDR2 FQNEAQ (reference sequence). Trimming pared 4 bases from V and 2 bases from J, leaving 6 bases between. This CDR3 region has 12 residues. CDR3 sequence reads: CASSSRAYEQYF. The CDR3 DNA follows: TGTGCCAGCAGCTCCAGGGCCTACGAGCAGTACTTC.

The table lists this clone with a few counts. The chain combines TRBV27 with TRBJ1-1, with D perhaps TRBD1 (6 bases). The CDR3 has 14 residues. CDR1 and CDR2 from the germline V gene are MNHEY and SMNVEV (reference sequence). Trimming stripped 6 bases from V and 0 bases from J, with 11 bases between. The DNA of the CDR3 is TGTGCCAGCAGAACAGGGTGGGTGAACACTGAAGCTTTCTTT. As protein: CASRTGWVNTEAFF.

This clone came up a few times. The chain combines TRBV4-1 with TRBJ1-2; D may be TRBD1 (6 bases). Germline loops: CDR1 MGHRA, CDR2 YSYEKL. Trimming pared 0 bases from V and 0 bases from J, leaving 17 bases between. CDR3 size: 18 residues. CDR3 bases: TGCGCCAGCAGCCAAGATCATGGACAGCCAGCAGCTAACTATGGCTACACCTTC. Translating gives CASSQDHGQPAANYGYTF.

Of note for this clone: Its ends do not fully match the called genes, so a read error is possible. CDR3 amino acids: CASSQGGQVQGTQYF. The CDR3 nucleotides are TGCGCCAGCAGCCAAGGCGGACAGGTGCAAGGGACCCAGTACTTC. V gene TRBV4-3 combines with J gene TRBJ2-5; 7 nucleotides align to TRBD1. CDR1 and CDR2 from the germline V gene are LGHNA and YSLEER. The CDR3 has 15 residues.

The V call is TRBV19, the J call TRBJ2-5; D possibly corresponds to TRBD2 (7 bases). Looked up from germline, CDR1 is LNHDA and CDR2 is SQIVND (reference sequence). This CDR3 spans 14 amino acids. With 3 bases removed from V and 5 bases from J, the gap between germline ends came to 13 bases. The CDR3 DNA reads TGTGCCAGTAGTATCGGGGGGCAGGGGGAGACCCAGTACTTC. Its protein product is CASSIGGQGETQYF.

This CDR3 is CASSTELVAPTDTQYF. The CDR3 DNA sequence: TGTGCCAGTAGCACCGAACTAGTCGCTCCCACAGATACGCAGTATTTT. The chain employs TRBV19 and TRBJ2-3; TRBD2 is a possible D gene (5 bases). Trimming removed 6 bases at V and 2 bases at J, with 18 bases between. Germline V gene lookup returns CDR1 LNHDA and CDR2 SQIVND (reference sequence). The CDR3 extends over 16 amino acids. Variable domain in full (rest from reference TRBV19 and TRBJ2-3): DGGITQSPKYLFRKEGQNVTLSCEQNLNHDAMYWYRQDPGQGLRLIYYSQIVNDFQKGDIAEGYSVSREKKESFPLTVTSAQKNPTAFYLCASSTELVAPTDTQYFGPGTRLTVL.

About this clone itself: This same CDR3 is encoded by further DNA sequences in the sample. The gene calls are TRBV5-1 and TRBJ2-2, with a possible D match to TRBD1 (5 bases). Deletions cut 2 bases from V and 1 base from J, with 6 bases between. The CDR3 runs 14 residues. Per germline, CDR1 SGHRS and CDR2 YFSETQ. CDR3 protein: CASSFQGNTGELFF. The CDR3 nucleotides read TGCGCCAGCAGCTTTCAGGGGAACACCGGGGAGCTGTTTTTT.

This chain joins TRBV5-6 and TRBJ2-3, with D possibly matching TRBD2 (5 bases). Trimming left V 6 bases short and J 2 bases short, with 10 bases between. This CDR3 has 13 amino acids. The germline gives CDR1 SGHDT, CDR2 YYEEEE. Here the CDR3 reads CASTLRVTDTQYF. For the CDR3, the DNA is TGTGCCAGCACCCTGCGGGTCACAGATACGCAGTATTTT.

The rearrangement links TRBV7-9 to TRBJ2-2; TRBD2 matches at 10 bases. The trim removed 3 bases at V and 5 bases at J, leaving 6 bases unmatched. This CDR3 spans 16 amino acids. In germline, CDR1 is SEHNR, CDR2 FQNEAQ (reference sequence). The CDR3 bases are TGTGCCAGCAGCTTCACTAGCGGGGTGGGAACCGGGGAGCTGTTTTTT. Translated, it gives CASSFTSGVGTGELFF.

This clone was counted between two and nine times. V is TRBV25-1 and J is TRBJ2-7; the D gene is possibly TRBD1 (5 bases). Trimming took off 3 bases at V and 6 bases at J, with 15 bases between the two ends. The CDR3 loop spans 14 amino acids. From germline, CDR1 is MGHDK and CDR2 SYGVNS. The CDR3 here is CASSDFGRVSEQYF. In nucleotides, the CDR3 is TGTGCCAGCAGTGATTTTGGCAGGGTTTCCGAGCAGTACTTC.

This chain uses TRBV4-2 with TRBJ2-7; perhaps TRBD1 as D (5 bases). The length of the CDR3 is 16 residues. Germline V gives CDR1 LGHNA, CDR2 YNFKEQ. With 0 bases removed from V and 7 bases from J, the gap between germline ends came to 19 bases. This CDR3 reads CASSQDYRARGWEQYF. As DNA, the CDR3 is TGTGCCAGCAGCCAAGATTATCGGGCTAGGGGCTGGGAGCAGTACTTC.

This clone has just one count. The genes are TRBV4-3 and TRBJ2-3; TRBD2 matches at 11 bases. The junction had 0 bases not matched to a gene; V was cut back by 3 bases and J by 1 base. The CDR3 spans 15 residues. Germline CDR1 LGHNA, CDR2 YSLEER. The CDR3 spells CASSQTSGGTDTQYF. CDR3 nucleotide sequence: TGCGCCAGCAGCCAGACTAGCGGGGGCACAGATACGCAGTATTTT.

This CDR3 is CAISEGGQHNSPLHF. For the CDR3, the DNA is TGTGCCATCAGTGAGGGGGGACAGCATAATTCACCCCTCCACTTT. The rearrangement uses TRBV10-3 and TRBJ1-6, with 7 positions matching TRBD1. Losses at the gene ends were 2 bases for V and 5 bases for J; bases not matched to a gene: 3. The germline gives CDR1 ENHRY, CDR2 SYGVKD. The CDR3 totals 15 residues.

The chain joins TRBV7-7 to TRBJ2-2; D unclear. Trimming shortened V by 2 bases and J by 7 bases, and 14 bases separated the two germline ends. The germline V gene has CDR1 SSHAT and CDR2 FNYEAQ (reference sequence). The CDR3 is 15 amino acids. The CDR3 nucleotides are TGTGCCAGCAGCTTACTCCCCGAGGCCCTCGGGGAGCTGTTTTTT. Protein sequence: CASSLLPEALGELFF. The whole variable domain, remainder taken from reference TRBV7-7 and TRBJ2-2, is GAGVSQSPRYKVTKRGQDVTLRCDPISSHATLYWYQQALGQGPEFLTYFNYEAQPDKSGLPSDRFSAERPEGSISTLTIQRTEQRDSAMYRCASSLLPEALGELFFGEGSRLTVL.

The chain has TRBV14 and TRBJ2-3; D ambiguous. Looked up from germline, CDR1 is SGHDN and CDR2 is FVKESK. The CDR3 is 13 amino acids. Trimming pared 6 bases from V and 4 bases from J, leaving 11 bases between. CDR3 residues: CASSPPVADTQYF. CDR3 DNA sequence: TGTGCCAGCAGTCCGCCGGTCGCAGATACGCAGTATTTT.

This clone occurred a few times. This chain connects TRBV13 to TRBJ1-4, with D perhaps matching TRBD1 (6 bases). The CDR3 is 16 amino acids. V lost 2 bases and J 4 bases, leaving 14 bases between the germline ends. Germline V gene sequence: CDR1 PRHDT, CDR2 FYEKMQ (reference sequence). CDR3 sequence reads: CASSLRIGTSNEKLFF. In nucleotides, the CDR3 is TGTGCCAGCAGCTTAAGGATTGGGACAAGTAATGAAAAACTGTTTTTT.

The V call is TRBV7-2, the J call TRBJ1-1; D perhaps matches TRBD1 (5 bases). V was cut by 5 bases and J by 2 bases, with 12 bases left in between. Germline-derived CDR1 and CDR2 are SGHTA and FQGNSA. The CDR3 has 14 residues. DNA of the CDR3: TGTGCCAGCAGCCCCGTAGGGGCTAACACTGAAGCTTTCTTT. Translating gives CASSPVGANTEAFF.

The gene calls are TRBV4-2 and TRBJ2-2; 9 bases agree with TRBD2. The CDR3 is made up of 17 amino acids. The V segment lost 0 bases and the J segment 4 bases; nucleotides outside the gene matches: 6. Per germline, CDR1 LGHNA and CDR2 YNFKEQ. The CDR3 DNA is TGTGCCAGCAGCCAAGAGGTGGGCGGGGGGGCCACCGGGGAGCTGTTTTTT. This gives the protein CASSQEVGGGATGELFF.

The chain joins TRBV29-1 to TRBJ1-2, with TRBD1 as a possible D gene (6 bases). The CDR3 loop spans 14 amino acids. V lost 6 bases and J lost 6, with 20 bases in between. CDR1 and CDR2 (germline): SQVTM, ANQGSEA. The CDR3: CSVGLLKGGDGYTF. As DNA, the CDR3 is TGCAGCGTCGGTTTACTGAAGGGGGGGGATGGCTACACCTTC.